Presented here are 14 T cell receptor beta chains from one specimen sequenced in a study of PD-1 blockade in classical Hodgkin lymphoma. Time point reported: cycle 4 day 1 (C4D1), after around six weeks of nivolumab. Every patient experienced relapse after autologous stem cell transplantation, and brentuximab vedotin exposure varied. Assay: immunoSEQ multiplex PCR; the TCRdb copy retains only in-frame clones and omits some. The sample has 11,000 to 15,000 clones; roughly 80% are singletons. The source was peripheral blood mononuclear cells (PBMCs), collected before the fourth cycle of nivolumab. These receptors were taken from a human donor with classical Hodgkin lymphoma.

Remarks on this clone: Other DNA sequences in the sample encode the same CDR3. The rearrangement links TRBV27 to TRBJ1-2; D possibly corresponds to TRBD1 (5 bases). This CDR3 has 17 amino acids. The germline V gene encodes CDR1 MNHEY and CDR2 SMNVEV (reference sequence). Trimming pared 3 bases from V and 0 bases from J, leaving 17 bases between. The CDR3, as DNA: TGTGCCAGCAGTTTTCGGGCGGGGGGGGGAGCTAACTATGGCTACACCTTC. Translating gives CASSFRAGGGANYGYTF.

A remark on this clone: One junction end does not reproduce the germline sequence, and a read error may be involved. The chain uses TRBV18 and TRBJ2-6; unclear D gene. Germline CDR1 KGHSH, CDR2 LQKENI. The CDR3 consists of 16 residues. The CDR3 reads CASSPRAEPGANVLTF. The CDR3 DNA sequence: TGTGCCAGCTCCCCACGCGCCGAACCTGGGGCCAACGTCCTGACTTTC. Using reference TRBV18 and TRBJ2-6 for the parts outside the CDR3, the full variable domain is NAGVMQNPRHLVRRRGQEARLRCSPMKGHSHVYWYRQLPEEGLKFMVYLQKENIIDESGMPKERFSAEFPKEGPSILRIQQVVRGDSAAYFCASSPRAEPGANVLTFGAGSRLTVL.

The genes are TRBV4-1 and TRBJ1-2, with D possibly TRBD1 on 5 matching bases. The CDR3 covers 16 residues. Between the trimmed V and J ends, which lost 0 bases and 2 bases, there was a span of 13 bases. Germline CDR1 and CDR2: MGHRA and YSYEKL. The CDR3 DNA sequence: TGCGCCAGCAGCCAAGAGGTGTTCAGGGAAAACTATGGCTACACCTTC. Protein: CASSQEVFRENYGYTF.

The rearrangement joins TRBV2 to TRBJ1-6; TRBD1 matches at 8 bases. The CDR3 has 16 residues. Trimming removed 2 bases from V and 7 bases from J; junction bases left unmatched: 7. Germline loops: CDR1 SNHLY, CDR2 FYNNEI. The CDR3 reads CASSEHGQGNNSPLHF. CDR3 bases: TGTGCCAGCAGTGAACATGGACAGGGTAACAATTCACCCCTCCACTTT.

The chain combines TRBV28 with TRBJ1-5; D is unresolved. CDR3 length: 12 residues. Germline values: CDR1 MDHEN, CDR2 SYDVKM. Trimming cost V 7 bases and J 14 bases, with 18 bases left between them. The CDR3: CASKDLETAEHF. Written as DNA, the CDR3 is TGTGCCAGCAAAGACTTAGAGACCGCGGAGCATTTT. Using reference TRBV28 and TRBJ1-5 for the parts outside the CDR3, the full variable domain is DVKVTQSSRYLVKRTGEKVFLECVQDMDHENMFWYRQDPGLGLRLIYFSYDVKMKEKGDIPEGYSVSREKKERFSLILESASTNQTSMYLCASKDLETAEHFGDGTRLSIL.

This chain connects TRBV27 to TRBJ2-7; D perhaps matches TRBD1 (6 bases). Trimming took 6 bases from V and 0 from J, leaving 12 bases between them. This CDR3 has 14 residues. Per the germline V gene, CDR1 is MNHEY and CDR2 is SMNVEV (reference sequence). As DNA, the CDR3 is TGTGCCAGCAGGGCGGACAGAGCCTCCTACGAGCAGTACTTC. It is translated as CASRADRASYEQYF.

This clone turned up a few times. The rearrangement links TRBV5-4 to TRBJ1-2, with D possibly being TRBD1 (5 bases). CDR3 length: 13 residues. Germline V gene sequence: CDR1 SGHNT, CDR2 YYREEE (reference sequence). Trimming took 0 bases from V and 6 from J, leaving 9 bases between them. The CDR3 region is CASSLEGIDGYTF. The CDR3 coding sequence is TGTGCCAGCAGCTTGGAGGGGATTGATGGCTACACCTTC.

The chain links TRBV7-9 to TRBJ1-4, with D tentatively TRBD1 (5 bases). Per the germline V gene, CDR1 is SEHNR and CDR2 is FQNEAQ (reference sequence). V gave up 1 base and J gave up 3 bases, with 6 bases separating them. The CDR3 runs to 14 residues. CDR3 sequence (DNA): TGTGCCAGCAGCTTAGAAGGGGCTAATGAAAAACTGTTTTTT. As protein: CASSLEGANEKLFF.

This clone was picked up one time. This sequence joins TRBV30 and TRBJ2-1; 9 nucleotides match TRBD2. There are 14 residues in the CDR3. After removal of 0 bases from V and 7 bases from J, the junction contained 4 bases not matched to a gene. Germline CDR1 GTSNPN, CDR2 SVGIG (reference sequence). CDR3: CAWSVLAGGNEQFF. The CDR3 region has the DNA TGTGCCTGGAGTGTACTTGCGGGGGGGAATGAGCAGTTCTTC.

This chain connects TRBV5-1 to TRBJ1-6; 10 nucleotides agree with TRBD1. This CDR3 spans 15 amino acids. V lost 4 bases and J lost 8; bases outside the gene matches: 6. Germline CDR1 reads SGHRS; CDR2 reads YFSETQ. CDR3 sequence reads: CASSARDRGDSPLHF. The CDR3 DNA is TGCGCCAGCAGCGCCCGGGACAGGGGTGATTCACCCCTCCACTTT. Together with reference TRBV5-1 and TRBJ1-6, the CDR3 gives the full variable domain: KAGVTQTPRYLIKTRGQQVTLSCSPISGHRSVSWYQQTPGQGLQFLFEYFSETQRNKGNFPGRFSGRQFSNSRSEMNVSTLELGDSALYLCASSARDRGDSPLHFGNGTRLTVT.

The chain recombines TRBV5-5 with TRBJ2-2; D is unresolved. The CDR3 totals 16 residues. V was clipped by 4 bases and J by 0 bases, with 13 bases between them. Per germline, CDR1 SGHKS and CDR2 YYEKEE (reference sequence). The CDR3 region has the DNA TGTGCCAGCAGCCCCCTGGGCGGATCGAACACCGGGGAGCTGTTTTTT. This sequence encodes CASSPLGGSNTGELFF.

This chain joins TRBV7-2 and TRBJ1-1; unclear D gene. Germline assignment: CDR1 SGHTA and CDR2 FQGNSA. V lost 5 bases to trimming and J lost 1 base, with 11 bases between them. The CDR3 sequence is 14 residues long. The CDR3 protein is CASSQEVRNTEAFF. The CDR3, as DNA: TGTGCCAGCAGCCAAGAGGTCAGGAACACTGAAGCTTTCTTT. The whole variable domain, remainder taken from reference TRBV7-2 and TRBJ1-1, is GAGVSQSPSNKVTEKGKDVELRCDPISGHTALYWYRQSLGQGLEFLIYFQGNSAPDKSGLPSDRFSAERTGGSVSTLTIQRTQQEDSAVYLCASSQEVRNTEAFFGQGTRLTVV.

V gene TRBV9 combines with J gene TRBJ2-3; no clear D. There are 15 residues in the CDR3. Trimming shortened V by 0 bases and J by 4 bases, and 12 bases separated the two germline ends. The germline CDR1 and CDR2 sequences are SGDLS and YYNGEE. In DNA, the CDR3 is TGTGCCAGCAGCGTAGGGCCCCTTAGGGCAGATACGCAGTATTTT. This sequence encodes CASSVGPLRADTQYF.

The CDR3 DNA follows: TGTGCCAGCACGAGGGGGGGTAACACTGAAGCTTTCTTT. Amino acids: CASTRGGNTEAFF. The V gene is TRBV2, the J gene TRBJ1-1; D might be TRBD1 (6 bases). There are 13 residues in the CDR3. Trimming removed 7 bases from V and 2 bases from J, with 11 bases in between. The V gene's germline CDR1 is SNHLY and CDR2 FYNNEI.